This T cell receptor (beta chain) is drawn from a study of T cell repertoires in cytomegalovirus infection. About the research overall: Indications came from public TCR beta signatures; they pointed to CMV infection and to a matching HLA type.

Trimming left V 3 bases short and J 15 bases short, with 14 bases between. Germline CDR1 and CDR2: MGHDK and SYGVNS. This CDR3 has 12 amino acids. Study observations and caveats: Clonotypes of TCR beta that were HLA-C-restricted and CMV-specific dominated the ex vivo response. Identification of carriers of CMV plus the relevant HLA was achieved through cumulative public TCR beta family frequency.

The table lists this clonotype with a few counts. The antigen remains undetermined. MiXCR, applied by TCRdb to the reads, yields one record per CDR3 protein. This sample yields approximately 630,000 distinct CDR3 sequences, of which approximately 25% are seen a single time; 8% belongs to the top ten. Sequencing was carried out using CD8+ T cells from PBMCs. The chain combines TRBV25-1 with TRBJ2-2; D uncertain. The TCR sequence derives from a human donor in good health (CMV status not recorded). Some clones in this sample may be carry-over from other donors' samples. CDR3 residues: CASSDLGFPLFF. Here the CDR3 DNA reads TGTGCCAGCAGTGATCTGGGATTTCCTTTGTTTTTT.